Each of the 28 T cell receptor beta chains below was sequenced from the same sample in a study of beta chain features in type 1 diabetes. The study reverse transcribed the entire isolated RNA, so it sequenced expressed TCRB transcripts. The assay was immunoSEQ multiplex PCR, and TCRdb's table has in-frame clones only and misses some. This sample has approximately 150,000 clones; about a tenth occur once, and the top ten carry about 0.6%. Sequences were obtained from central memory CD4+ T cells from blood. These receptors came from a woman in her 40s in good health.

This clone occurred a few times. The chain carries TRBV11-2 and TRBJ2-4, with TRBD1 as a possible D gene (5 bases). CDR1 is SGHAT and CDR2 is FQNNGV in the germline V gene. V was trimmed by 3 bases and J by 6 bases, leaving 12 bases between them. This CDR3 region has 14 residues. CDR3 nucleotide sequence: TGTGCCAGCAGCTTCTCCCAGGGTCTAAACATTCAGTACTTC. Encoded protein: CASSFSQGLNIQYF.

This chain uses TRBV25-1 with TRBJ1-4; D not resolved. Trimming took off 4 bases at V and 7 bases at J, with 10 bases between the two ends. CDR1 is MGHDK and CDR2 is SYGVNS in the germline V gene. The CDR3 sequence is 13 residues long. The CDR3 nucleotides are TGTGCCAGCAGTGGCCGGTTTGGTGAAAAACTGTTTTTT. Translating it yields CASSGRFGEKLFF.

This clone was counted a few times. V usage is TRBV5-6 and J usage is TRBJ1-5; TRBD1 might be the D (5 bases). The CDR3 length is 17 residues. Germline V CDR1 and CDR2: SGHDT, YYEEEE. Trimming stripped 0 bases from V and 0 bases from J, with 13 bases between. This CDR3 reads CASSLGGHSYSNQPQHF. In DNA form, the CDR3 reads TGTGCCAGCAGCTTGGGTGGACACTCATATAGCAATCAGCCCCAGCATTTT.

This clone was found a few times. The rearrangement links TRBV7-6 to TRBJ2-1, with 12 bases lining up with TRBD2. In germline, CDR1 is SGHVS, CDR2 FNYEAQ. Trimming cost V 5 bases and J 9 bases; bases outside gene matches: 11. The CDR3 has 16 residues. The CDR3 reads CASSPQTSGGWGEQFF. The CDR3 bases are TGTGCCAGCAGCCCCCAAACTAGCGGGGGGTGGGGTGAGCAGTTCTTC.

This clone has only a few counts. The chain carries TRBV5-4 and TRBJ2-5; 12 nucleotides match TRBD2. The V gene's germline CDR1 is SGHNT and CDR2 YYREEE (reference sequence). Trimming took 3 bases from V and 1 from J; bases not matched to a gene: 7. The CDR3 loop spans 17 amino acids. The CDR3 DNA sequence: TGTGCCAGCAGCTCCCTAGCGGGGGGGAGGATCCAAGAGACCCAGTACTTC. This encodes CASSSLAGGRIQETQYF.

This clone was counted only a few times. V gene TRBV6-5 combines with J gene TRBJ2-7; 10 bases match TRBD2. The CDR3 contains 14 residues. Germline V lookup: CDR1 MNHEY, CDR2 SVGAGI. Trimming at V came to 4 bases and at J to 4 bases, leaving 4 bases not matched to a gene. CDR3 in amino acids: CASSSSGGRYEQYF. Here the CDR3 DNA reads TGTGCCAGCAGTTCTAGCGGGGGACGTTACGAGCAGTACTTC.

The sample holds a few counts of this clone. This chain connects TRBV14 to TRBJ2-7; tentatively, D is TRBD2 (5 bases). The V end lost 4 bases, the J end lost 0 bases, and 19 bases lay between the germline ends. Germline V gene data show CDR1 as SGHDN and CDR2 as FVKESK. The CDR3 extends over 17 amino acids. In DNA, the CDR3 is TGTGCCAGCAGCCGAGGGCTTGGGGAATTAAACTCCTACGAGCAGTACTTC. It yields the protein CASSRGLGELNSYEQYF.

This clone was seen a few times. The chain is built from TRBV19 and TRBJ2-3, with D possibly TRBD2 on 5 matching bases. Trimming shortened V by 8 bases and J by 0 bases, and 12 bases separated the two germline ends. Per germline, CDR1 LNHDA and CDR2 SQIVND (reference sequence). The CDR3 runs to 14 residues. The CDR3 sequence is CASRLAASTDTQYF. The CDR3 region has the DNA TGTGCCAGTCGCCTAGCAGCCAGCACAGATACGCAGTATTTT.

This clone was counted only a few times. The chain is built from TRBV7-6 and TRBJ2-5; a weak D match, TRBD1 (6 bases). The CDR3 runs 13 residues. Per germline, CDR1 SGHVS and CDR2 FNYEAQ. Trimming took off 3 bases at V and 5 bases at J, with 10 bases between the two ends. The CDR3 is CASSFYRVETQYF. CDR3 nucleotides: TGTGCCAGCAGCTTTTACAGGGTCGAGACCCAGTACTTC.

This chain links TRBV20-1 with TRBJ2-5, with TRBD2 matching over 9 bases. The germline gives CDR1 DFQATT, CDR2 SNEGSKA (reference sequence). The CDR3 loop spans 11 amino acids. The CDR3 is CSKRGAETQYF. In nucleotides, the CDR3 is TGCAGCAAGCGGGGGGCGGAGACCCAGTACTTC.

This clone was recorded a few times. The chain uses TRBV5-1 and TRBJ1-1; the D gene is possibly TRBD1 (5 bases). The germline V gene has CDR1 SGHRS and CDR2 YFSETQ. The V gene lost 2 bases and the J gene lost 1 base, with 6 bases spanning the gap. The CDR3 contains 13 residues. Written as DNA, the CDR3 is TGCGCCAGCAGCTTCACAGGGAACACTGAAGCTTTCTTT. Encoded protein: CASSFTGNTEAFF.

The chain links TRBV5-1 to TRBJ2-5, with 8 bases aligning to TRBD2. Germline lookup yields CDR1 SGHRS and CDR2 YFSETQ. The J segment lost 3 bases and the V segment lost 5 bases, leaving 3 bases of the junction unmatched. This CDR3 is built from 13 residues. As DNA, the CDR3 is TGCGCCAGCAGTCGGGGGGGGGAAGAGACCCAGTACTTC. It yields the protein CASSRGGEETQYF.

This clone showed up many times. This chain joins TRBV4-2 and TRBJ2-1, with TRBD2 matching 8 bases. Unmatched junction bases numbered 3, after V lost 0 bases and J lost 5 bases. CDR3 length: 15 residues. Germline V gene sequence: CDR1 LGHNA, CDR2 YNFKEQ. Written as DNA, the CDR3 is TGTGCCAGCAGCCAAGATGGGACTAGGGACAATGAGCAGTTCTTC. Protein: CASSQDGTRDNEQFF.

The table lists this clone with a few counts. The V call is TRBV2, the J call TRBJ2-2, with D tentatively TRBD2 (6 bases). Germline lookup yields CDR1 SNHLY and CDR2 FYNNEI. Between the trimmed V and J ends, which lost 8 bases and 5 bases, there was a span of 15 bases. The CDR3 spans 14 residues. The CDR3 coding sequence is TGTGCCAGCTTCCGGGGGAGAGAGACCGGGGAGCTGTTTTTT. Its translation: CASFRGRETGELFF.

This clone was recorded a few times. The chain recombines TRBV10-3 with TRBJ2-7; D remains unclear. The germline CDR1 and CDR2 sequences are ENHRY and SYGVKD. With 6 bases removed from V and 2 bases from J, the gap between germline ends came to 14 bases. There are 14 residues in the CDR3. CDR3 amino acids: CAIRASSLTYEQYF. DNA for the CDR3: TGTGCCATCAGGGCCAGTTCCTTAACCTACGAGCAGTACTTC.

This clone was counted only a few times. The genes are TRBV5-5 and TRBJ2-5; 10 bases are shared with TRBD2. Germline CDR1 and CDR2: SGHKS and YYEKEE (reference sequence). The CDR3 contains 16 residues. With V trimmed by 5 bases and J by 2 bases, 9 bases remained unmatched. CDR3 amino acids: CASRENQRGGQETQYF. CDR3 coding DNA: TGTGCCAGCAGAGAGAACCAGCGGGGGGGACAAGAGACCCAGTACTTC. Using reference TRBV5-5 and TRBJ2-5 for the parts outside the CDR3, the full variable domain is DAGVTQSPTHLIKTRGQQVTLRCSPISGHKSVSWYQQVLGQGPQFIFQYYEKEERGRGNFPDRFSARQFPNYSSELNVNALLLGDSALYLCASRENQRGGQETQYFGPGTRLLVL.

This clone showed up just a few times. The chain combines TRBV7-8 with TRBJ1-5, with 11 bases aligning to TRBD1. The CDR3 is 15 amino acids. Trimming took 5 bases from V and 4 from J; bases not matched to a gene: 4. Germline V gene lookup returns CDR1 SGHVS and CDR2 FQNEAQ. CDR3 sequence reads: CASSPGTGGNQPQHF. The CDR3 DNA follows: TGTGCCAGCAGCCCCGGGACAGGGGGGAATCAGCCCCAGCATTTT.

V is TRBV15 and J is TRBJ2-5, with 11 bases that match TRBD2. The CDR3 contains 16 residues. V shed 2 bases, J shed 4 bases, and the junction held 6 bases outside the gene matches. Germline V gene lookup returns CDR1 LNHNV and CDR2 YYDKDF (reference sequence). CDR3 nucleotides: TGTGCCACCAGCAGACTTAGCGGGGGGGCCGTAGAGACCCAGTACTTC. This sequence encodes CATSRLSGGAVETQYF. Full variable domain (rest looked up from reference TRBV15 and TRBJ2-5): DAMVIQNPRYQVTQFGKPVTLSCSQTLNHNVMYWYQQKSSQAPKLLFHYYDKDFNNEADTPDNFQSRRPNTSFCFLDIRSPGLGDTAMYLCATSRLSGGAVETQYFGPGTRLLVL.

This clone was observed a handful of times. CDR3 residues: CASSPGQMNTEAFF. The CDR3 DNA follows: TGTGCCAGCAGTCCTGGACAGATGAACACTGAAGCTTTCTTT. V usage is TRBV2 and J usage is TRBJ1-1, with D tentatively TRBD1 (6 bases). Germline-derived CDR1 and CDR2 are SNHLY and FYNNEI. V lost 5 bases and J lost 0, with 10 bases in between. This CDR3 has 14 residues.

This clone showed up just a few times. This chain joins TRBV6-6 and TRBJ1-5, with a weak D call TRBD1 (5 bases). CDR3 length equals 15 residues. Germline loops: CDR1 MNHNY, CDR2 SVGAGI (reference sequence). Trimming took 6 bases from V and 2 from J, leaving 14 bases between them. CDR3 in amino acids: CASRGLESGNQPQHF. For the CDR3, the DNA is TGTGCCAGCAGGGGGCTAGAATCAGGCAATCAGCCCCAGCATTTT.

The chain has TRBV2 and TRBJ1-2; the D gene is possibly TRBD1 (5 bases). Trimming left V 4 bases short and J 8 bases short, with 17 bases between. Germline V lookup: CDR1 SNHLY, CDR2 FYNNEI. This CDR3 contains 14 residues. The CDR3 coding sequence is TGTGCCAGCAGTGGAGACAGCGCGCTGGGGGGCTACACCTTC. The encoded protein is CASSGDSALGGYTF.

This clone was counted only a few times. CDR3 residues: CAIRGTRQEYGYTF. Written as DNA, the CDR3 is TGTGCCATCAGGGGGACAAGGCAGGAGTATGGCTACACCTTC. This sequence joins TRBV10-3 and TRBJ1-2, with D possibly TRBD1 on 6 matching bases. The V gene lost 6 bases and the J gene lost 5 bases, with 16 bases spanning the gap. Germline lookup yields CDR1 ENHRY and CDR2 SYGVKD. The CDR3 is 14 amino acids.

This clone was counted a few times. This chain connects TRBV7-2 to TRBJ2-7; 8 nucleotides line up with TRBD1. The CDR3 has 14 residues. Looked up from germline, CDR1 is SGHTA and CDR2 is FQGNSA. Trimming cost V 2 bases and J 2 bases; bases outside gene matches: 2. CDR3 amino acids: CASSLTGGTYEQYF. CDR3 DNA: TGTGCCAGCAGCTTAACAGGGGGTACCTACGAGCAGTACTTC.

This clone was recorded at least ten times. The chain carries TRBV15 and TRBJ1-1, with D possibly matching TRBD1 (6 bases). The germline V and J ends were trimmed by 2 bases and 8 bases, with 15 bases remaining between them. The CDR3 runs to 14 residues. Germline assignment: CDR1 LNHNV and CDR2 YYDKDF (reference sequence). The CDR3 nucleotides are TGTGCCACCAGCAGAAGCTCAGGGGACCCCGAAGCTTTCTTT. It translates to CATSRSSGDPEAFF. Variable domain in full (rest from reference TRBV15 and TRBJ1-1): DAMVIQNPRYQVTQFGKPVTLSCSQTLNHNVMYWYQQKSSQAPKLLFHYYDKDFNNEADTPDNFQSRRPNTSFCFLDIRSPGLGDTAMYLCATSRSSGDPEAFFGQGTRLTVV.

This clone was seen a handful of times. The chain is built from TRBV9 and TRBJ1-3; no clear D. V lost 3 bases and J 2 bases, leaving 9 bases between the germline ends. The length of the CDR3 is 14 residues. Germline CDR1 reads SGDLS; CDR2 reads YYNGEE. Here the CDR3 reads CASSERGAGNTIYF. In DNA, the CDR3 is TGTGCCAGCAGCGAGCGCGGAGCTGGAAACACCATATATTTT.

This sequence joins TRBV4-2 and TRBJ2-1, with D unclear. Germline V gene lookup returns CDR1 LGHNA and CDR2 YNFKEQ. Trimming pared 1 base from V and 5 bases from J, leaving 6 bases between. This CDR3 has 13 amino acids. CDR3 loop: CASSQVGNNEQFF. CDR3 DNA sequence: TGTGCCAGCAGCCAAGTGGGCAACAATGAGCAGTTCTTC.

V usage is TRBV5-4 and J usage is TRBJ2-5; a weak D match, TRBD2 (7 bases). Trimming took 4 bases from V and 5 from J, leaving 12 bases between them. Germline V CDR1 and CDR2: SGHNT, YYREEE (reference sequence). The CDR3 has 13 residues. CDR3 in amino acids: CASSPRGGETQYF. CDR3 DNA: TGTGCCAGCAGCCCAAGGGGGGGGGAGACCCAGTACTTC.

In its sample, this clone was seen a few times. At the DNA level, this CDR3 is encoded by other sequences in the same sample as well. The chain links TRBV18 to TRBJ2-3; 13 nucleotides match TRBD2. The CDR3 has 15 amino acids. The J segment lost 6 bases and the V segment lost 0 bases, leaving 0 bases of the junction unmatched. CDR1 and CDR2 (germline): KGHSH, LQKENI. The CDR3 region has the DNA TGTGCCAGCTCACCACCGGGACTAGCGGGGGATACGCAGTATTTT. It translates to CASSPPGLAGDTQYF.